One T cell receptor beta chain is described in this entry. Its antigen is still unknown. This record comes from a study of T cell responses to AZD1222 COVID-19 vaccine. TCRdb keeps only in-frame clones here, not all; method: immunoSEQ multiplex PCR. The sample shows 150,000 to 200,000 clones, 85% to 95% of them seen only once. Study results and caveats: Among the donors, most were white British and more were female, and clonal diversity was possibly underestimated.

The germline V gene has CDR1 MDHEN and CDR2 SYDVKM. The CDR3 totals 15 residues. V lost 2 bases and J lost 1, with 12 bases in between. The source was peripheral blood, collected 28 days after the second AZD1222 dose. This receptor was identified in an adult who received the AZD1222 COVID-19 vaccine. The chain uses TRBV28 and TRBJ2-7; no clear D. For the CDR3, the DNA is TGTGCCAGCAGTTTAATCGGCAGTTCTTCCTACGAGCAGTACTTC. Its protein is CASSLIGSSSYEQYF.